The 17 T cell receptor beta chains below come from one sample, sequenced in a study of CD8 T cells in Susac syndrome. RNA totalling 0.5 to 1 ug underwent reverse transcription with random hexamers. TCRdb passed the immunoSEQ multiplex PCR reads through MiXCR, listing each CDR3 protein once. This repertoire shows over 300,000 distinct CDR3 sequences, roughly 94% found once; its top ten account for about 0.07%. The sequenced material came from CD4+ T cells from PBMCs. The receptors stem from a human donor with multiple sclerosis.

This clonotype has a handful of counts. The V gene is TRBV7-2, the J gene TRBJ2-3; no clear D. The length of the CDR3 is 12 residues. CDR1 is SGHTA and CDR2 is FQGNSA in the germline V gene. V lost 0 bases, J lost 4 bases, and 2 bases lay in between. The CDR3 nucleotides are TGTGCCAGCAGCTTAGCTGCAGATACGCAGTATTTT. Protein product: CASSLAADTQYF.

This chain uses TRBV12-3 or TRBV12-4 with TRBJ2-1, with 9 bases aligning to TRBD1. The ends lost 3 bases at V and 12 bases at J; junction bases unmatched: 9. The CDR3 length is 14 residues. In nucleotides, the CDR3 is TGTGCCAGCAGTTTGATGGGACAGGGTCCCGGGCAGTTCTTC. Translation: CASSLMGQGPGQFF.

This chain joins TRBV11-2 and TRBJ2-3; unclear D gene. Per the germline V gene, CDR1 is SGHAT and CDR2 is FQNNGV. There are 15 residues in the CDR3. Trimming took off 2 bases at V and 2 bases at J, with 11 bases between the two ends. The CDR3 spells CASSLYSPTTDTQYF. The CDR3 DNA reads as TGTGCCAGCAGCTTATATTCGCCCACCACAGATACGCAGTATTTT.

The CDR3 DNA reads as TGTGCCAGCAGTGACTCTAGCCATTGGGCCGATGAGCAGTTCTTC. It is translated as CASSDSSHWADEQFF. The J gene is TRBJ2-1, the V gene TRBV2; weak D call: TRBD2 (5 bases). Germline V gene lookup returns CDR1 SNHLY and CDR2 FYNNEI. Trimming removed 3 bases at V and 8 bases at J, with 17 bases between. The CDR3 totals 15 residues.

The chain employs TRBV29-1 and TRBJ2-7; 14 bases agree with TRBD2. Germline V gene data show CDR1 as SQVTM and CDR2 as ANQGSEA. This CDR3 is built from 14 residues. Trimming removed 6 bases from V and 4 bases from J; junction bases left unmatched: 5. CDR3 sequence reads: CSVDGTSGGYEQYF. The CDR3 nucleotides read TGCAGCGTCGATGGGACTAGCGGGGGTTACGAGCAGTACTTC.

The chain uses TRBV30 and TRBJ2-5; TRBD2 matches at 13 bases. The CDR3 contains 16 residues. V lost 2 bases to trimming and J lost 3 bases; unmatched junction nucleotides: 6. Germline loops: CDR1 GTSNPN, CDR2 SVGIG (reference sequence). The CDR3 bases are TGTGCCTGGAGTCCCGGACTAGCGGGGGACGAAGAGACCCAGTACTTC. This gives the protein CAWSPGLAGDEETQYF.

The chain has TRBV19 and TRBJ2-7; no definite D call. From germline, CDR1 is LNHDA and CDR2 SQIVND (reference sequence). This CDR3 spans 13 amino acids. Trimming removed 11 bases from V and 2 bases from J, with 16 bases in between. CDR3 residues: CAAVRTVPYEQYF. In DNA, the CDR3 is TGTGCCGCAGTACGTACAGTACCCTACGAGCAGTACTTC. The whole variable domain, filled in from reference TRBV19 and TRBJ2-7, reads DGGITQSPKYLFRKEGQNVTLSCEQNLNHDAMYWYRQDPGQGLRLIYYSQIVNDFQKGDIAEGYSVSREKKESFPLTVTSAQKNPTAFYLCAAVRTVPYEQYFGPGTRLTVT.

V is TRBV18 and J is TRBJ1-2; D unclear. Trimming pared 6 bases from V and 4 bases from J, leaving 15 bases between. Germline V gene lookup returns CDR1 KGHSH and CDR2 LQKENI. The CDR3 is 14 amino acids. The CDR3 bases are TGTGCCAGCTCCGAGGGTACATGGGGCTATGGCTACACCTTC. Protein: CASSEGTWGYGYTF.

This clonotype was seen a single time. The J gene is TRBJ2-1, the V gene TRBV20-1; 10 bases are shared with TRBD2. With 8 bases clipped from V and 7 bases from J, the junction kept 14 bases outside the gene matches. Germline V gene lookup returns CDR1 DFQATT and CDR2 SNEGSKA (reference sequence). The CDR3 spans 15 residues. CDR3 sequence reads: CSSYSVAGGRNEQFF. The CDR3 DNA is TGCAGTTCTTACTCGGTAGCGGGAGGTCGGAATGAGCAGTTCTTC.

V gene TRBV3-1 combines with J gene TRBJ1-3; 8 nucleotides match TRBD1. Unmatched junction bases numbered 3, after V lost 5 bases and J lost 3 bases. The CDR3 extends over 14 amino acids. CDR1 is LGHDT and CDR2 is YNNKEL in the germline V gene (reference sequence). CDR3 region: CASSAQGGGNTIYF. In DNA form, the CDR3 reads TGTGCCAGCAGCGCACAGGGGGGTGGAAACACCATATATTTT. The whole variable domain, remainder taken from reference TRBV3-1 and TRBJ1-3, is DTAVSQTPKYLVTQMGNDKSIKCEQNLGHDTMYWYKQDSKKFLKIMFSYNNKELIINETVPNRFSPKSPDKAHLNLHINSLELGDSAVYFCASSAQGGGNTIYFGEGSWLTVV.

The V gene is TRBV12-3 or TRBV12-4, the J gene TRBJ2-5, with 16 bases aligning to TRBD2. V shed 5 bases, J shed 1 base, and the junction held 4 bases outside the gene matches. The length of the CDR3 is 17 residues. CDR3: CASSRGTSGGGQETQYF. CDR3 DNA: TGTGCCAGCAGTAGGGGGACTAGCGGGGGGGGCCAAGAGACCCAGTACTTC.

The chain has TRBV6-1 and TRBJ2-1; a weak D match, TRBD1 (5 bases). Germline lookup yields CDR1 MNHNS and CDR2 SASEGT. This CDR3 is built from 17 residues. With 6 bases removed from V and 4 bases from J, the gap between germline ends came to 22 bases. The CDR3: CASSRARSGTRYNEQFF. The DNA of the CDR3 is TGTGCCAGCAGCAGGGCGCGGAGTGGTACTCGTTACAATGAGCAGTTCTTC.

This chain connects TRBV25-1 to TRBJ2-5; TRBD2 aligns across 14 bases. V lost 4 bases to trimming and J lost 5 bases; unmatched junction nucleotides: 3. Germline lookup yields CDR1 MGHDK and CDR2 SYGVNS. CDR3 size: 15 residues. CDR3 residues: CASSVGTSGSETQYF. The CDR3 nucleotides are TGTGCCAGCAGTGTGGGGACTAGCGGGAGTGAGACCCAGTACTTC.

The CDR3 DNA sequence: TGCAGTGCTAGAGACCCGGGACAGGGTATGGTGGCGTTCTTC. Its protein product is CSARDPGQGMVAFF. The rearrangement joins TRBV20-1 to TRBJ2-1; TRBD1 matches 9 bases. The trim removed 0 bases at V and 15 bases at J, leaving 12 bases unmatched. The CDR3 is 14 residues long. The germline gives CDR1 DFQATT, CDR2 SNEGSKA (reference sequence).

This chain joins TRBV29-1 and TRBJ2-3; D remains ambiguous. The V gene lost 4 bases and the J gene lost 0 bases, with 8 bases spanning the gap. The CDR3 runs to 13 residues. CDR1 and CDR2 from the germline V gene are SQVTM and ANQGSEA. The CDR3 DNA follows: TGCAGCGTTGTTAAGGGCAGCACAGATACGCAGTATTTT. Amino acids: CSVVKGSTDTQYF.

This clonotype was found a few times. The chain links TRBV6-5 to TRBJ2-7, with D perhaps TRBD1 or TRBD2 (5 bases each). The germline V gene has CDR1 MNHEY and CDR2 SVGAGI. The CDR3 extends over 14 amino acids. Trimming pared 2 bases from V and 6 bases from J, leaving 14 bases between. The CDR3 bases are TGTGCCAGCAGTTACAGCCGGGGCAGCGGCGAGCAGTACTTC. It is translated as CASSYSRGSGEQYF.

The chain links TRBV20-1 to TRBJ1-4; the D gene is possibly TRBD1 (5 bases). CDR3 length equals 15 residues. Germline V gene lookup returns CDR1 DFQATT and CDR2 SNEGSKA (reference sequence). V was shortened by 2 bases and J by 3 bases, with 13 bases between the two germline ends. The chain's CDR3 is CSARWGGVANEKLFF. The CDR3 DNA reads TGCAGTGCTAGATGGGGCGGGGTTGCTAATGAAAAACTGTTTTTT.